This TCR beta chain stems from a study of OX40 agonist ivuxolimab in advanced cancers. Germline V gene sequence: CDR1 LGHNA, CDR2 YNFKEQ. The CDR3 has 15 amino acids. V was clipped by 4 bases and J by 0 bases, with 12 bases between them. Assay used: immunoSEQ multiplex PCR; TCRdb lists only in-frame clones, some missing. In the table there are approximately 5,500 clones, 60% to 75% of which are singletons. The starting material was CD4+ or CD8+ T cells sorted from blood, obtained in a trial of the OX40 agonist ivuxolimab. J is TRBJ1-2 and V is TRBV4-2; maybe TRBD1 (6 bases). This clonotype originated in an adult with an advanced solid tumor such as melanoma, head and neck, liver or kidney cancer. The CDR3 is CASSPRDTTNYGYTF. In nucleotides, the CDR3 is TGTGCCAGCAGCCCCCGGGACACGACTAACTATGGCTACACCTTC.